A single sample is the source of the 23 T cell receptor beta chains below, sequenced in a study of T cell responses to AZD1222 COVID-19 vaccine. Clones were read by immunoSEQ multiplex PCR, and TCRdb kept only the in-frame ones, dropping some. The sample has over 100,000 clones, about 91% seen once. This sample comprised peripheral blood, obtained on day 0 of AZD1222 vaccination. All receptors derive from an adult in good health.

This sequence joins TRBV3-1 (or the pseudogene TRBV3-2) and TRBJ2-3, with TRBD2 as a possible D gene (6 bases). Germline V gene data show CDR1 as LGHDT and CDR2 as YNNKEL (reference sequence). CDR3 length: 15 amino acids. Trimming stripped 3 bases from V and 4 bases from J, with 14 bases between. This CDR3 reads CASSQGGRSSDTQYF. DNA of the CDR3: TGTGCCAGCAGCCAGGGGGGTAGGAGTTCAGATACGCAGTATTTT.

The J gene is TRBJ1-1, the V gene TRBV19, with TRBD1 identical over 9 bases. The J segment lost 0 bases and the V segment lost 8 bases, leaving 1 base of the junction unmatched. In germline, CDR1 is LNHDA, CDR2 SQIVND (reference sequence). The CDR3 length is 13 residues. This chain's CDR3 is CASRQGVNTEAFF. DNA for the CDR3: TGTGCCAGTCGACAGGGGGTGAACACTGAAGCTTTCTTT.

This chain links TRBV6-1 with TRBJ1-3; D is possibly TRBD1 (5 bases). The germline V gene has CDR1 MNHNS and CDR2 SASEGT. Trimming removed 2 bases from V and 0 bases from J, with 17 bases in between. This CDR3 has 18 amino acids. The DNA of the CDR3 is TGTGCCAGCAGTGAATGGGGGGAGGGTCCCTCCTCTGGAAACACCATATATTTT. Residues: CASSEWGEGPSSGNTIYF.

CDR3 residues: CASSAPGGNTIYF. In nucleotides, the CDR3 is TGTGCCAGCAGCGCCCCGGGGGGAAACACCATATATTTT. The chain carries TRBV9 and TRBJ1-3; unclear D gene. The length of the CDR3 is 13 residues. The germline CDR1 and CDR2 sequences are SGDLS and YYNGEE. Trimming took 3 bases from V and 4 from J, leaving 8 bases between them.

The V gene is TRBV4-1, the J gene TRBJ1-5; the D is unclear. This CDR3 comprises 13 residues. Per the germline V gene, CDR1 is MGHRA and CDR2 is YSYEKL. V gave up 4 bases and J gave up 7 bases, with 11 bases separating them. CDR3 coding DNA: TGCGCCAGCAGCCGCGAGTTGCAGCAGCCCCAGCATTTT. Translated, it gives CASSRELQQPQHF.

This clone was counted a single time. The rearrangement joins TRBV4-2 to TRBJ1-5, with 7 bases matching TRBD1. The length of the CDR3 is 16 residues. The J segment lost 4 bases and the V segment lost 0 bases, leaving 6 bases of the junction unmatched. The germline CDR1 and CDR2 sequences are LGHNA and YNFKEQ. The CDR3 reads CASSQEAFRGNQPQHF. The CDR3 DNA is TGTGCCAGCAGCCAAGAAGCCTTCAGGGGGAATCAGCCCCAGCATTTT.

This chain uses TRBV5-1 with TRBJ1-1; D unclear. Trimming removed 0 bases at V and 4 bases at J, with 10 bases between. Germline values: CDR1 SGHRS, CDR2 YFSETQ. CDR3 length: 14 residues. CDR3 DNA: TGCGCCAGCAGCTTGGAAGGATTATCCACTGAAGCTTTCTTT. The encoded protein is CASSLEGLSTEAFF. Complete variable domain (other parts from reference TRBV5-1 and TRBJ1-1): KAGVTQTPRYLIKTRGQQVTLSCSPISGHRSVSWYQQTPGQGLQFLFEYFSETQRNKGNFPGRFSGRQFSNSRSEMNVSTLELGDSALYLCASSLEGLSTEAFFGQGTRLTVV.

The chain joins TRBV5-1 to TRBJ2-7; weak D call: TRBD2 (5 bases). The CDR3 totals 14 residues. V dropped 0 bases and J dropped 6 bases, with 13 bases sitting between them. Germline V gives CDR1 SGHRS, CDR2 YFSETQ. The CDR3 DNA reads as TGCGCCAGCAGCTTGGGTGCGGGTCCTCTCGAGCAGTACTTC. Encoded protein: CASSLGAGPLEQYF.

This clone was detected once. This chain uses TRBV7-9 with TRBJ1-3; D is unresolved. The V end lost 2 bases, the J end lost 8 bases, and 10 bases lay between the germline ends. The germline V gene encodes CDR1 SEHNR and CDR2 FQNEAQ (reference sequence). CDR3 length: 13 amino acids. The CDR3 DNA sequence: TGTGCCAGCAGCTTAACGGGGATAGACACCATATATTTT. This encodes CASSLTGIDTIYF. Variable domain in full (rest from reference TRBV7-9 and TRBJ1-3): DTGVSQNPRHKITKRGQNVTFRCDPISEHNRLYWYRQTLGQGPEFLTYFQNEAQLEKSRLLSDRFSAERPKGSFSTLEIQRTEQGDSAMYLCASSLTGIDTIYFGEGSWLTVV.

The chain recombines TRBV6-5 with TRBJ1-1, with unresolved D. CDR3 size: 14 residues. V gave up 7 bases and J gave up 0 bases, with 12 bases separating them. Germline V lookup: CDR1 MNHEY, CDR2 SVGAGI. The CDR3, as DNA: TGTGCCAGCACATGGGAGACCGTGAACACTGAAGCTTTCTTT. Translation: CASTWETVNTEAFF.

The chain is built from TRBV19 and TRBJ1-5; a weak D match, TRBD1 (5 bases). The CDR3 is 14 amino acids. V dropped 4 bases and J dropped 9 bases, with 16 bases sitting between them. The germline V gene encodes CDR1 LNHDA and CDR2 SQIVND (reference sequence). CDR3 DNA: TGTGCCAGTAGTACCACCACCGACAGTCTGCCCCAGCATTTT. This sequence encodes CASSTTTDSLPQHF.

This clone was observed a single time. V usage is TRBV27 and J usage is TRBJ1-2, with 9 bases matching TRBD1. The CDR3 is 15 amino acids. V lost 2 bases, J lost 5 bases, and 6 bases stayed unmatched. Per the germline V gene, CDR1 is MNHEY and CDR2 is SMNVEV (reference sequence). DNA for the CDR3: TGTGCCAGCAGTTTAACGGGACAGGGAGGATATGGCTACACCTTC. Translating gives CASSLTGQGGYGYTF.

This clone turned up a few times. V gene TRBV6-5 combines with J gene TRBJ1-1; D unresolved. CDR1 and CDR2 from the germline V gene are MNHEY and SVGAGI. The V gene lost 2 bases and the J gene lost 0 bases, with 7 bases spanning the gap. This CDR3 comprises 14 residues. CDR3 coding DNA: TGTGCCAGCAGTTACAGTAGAATGAACACTGAAGCTTTCTTT. It specifies CASSYSRMNTEAFF.

As for this clone: The same CDR3 also results from other DNA sequences found in this sample. The CDR3 reads CAWSVLGNTIYF. The CDR3 bases are TGTGCCTGGAGTGTATTGGGAAACACCATATATTTT. The chain uses TRBV30 and TRBJ1-3, with D uncertain. The CDR3 runs 12 residues. The germline V gene encodes CDR1 GTSNPN and CDR2 SVGIG (reference sequence). The ends were cut back, 0 bases at V and 4 bases at J, with 4 bases in the middle. Full variable domain (outside the CDR3, taken from reference TRBV30 and TRBJ1-3): SQTIHQWPATLVQPVGSPLSLECTVEGTSNPNLYWYRQAAGRGLQLLFYSVGIGQISSEVPQNLSASRPQDRQFILSSKKLLLSDSGFYLCAWSVLGNTIYFGEGSWLTVV.

This chain uses TRBV7-6 with TRBJ1-3; D possibly corresponds to TRBD1 (5 bases). The ends were cut back, 4 bases at V and 1 base at J, with 8 bases in the middle. The CDR3 covers 14 residues. From germline, CDR1 is SGHVS and CDR2 FNYEAQ. CDR3: CASSSQGSGNTIYF. The CDR3 DNA sequence: TGTGCCAGCAGCTCCCAGGGATCTGGAAACACCATATATTTT.

This clone was counted only a few times. The chain links TRBV11-3 to TRBJ2-1; 7 nucleotides line up with TRBD1. Germline assignment: CDR1 SGHNT and CDR2 YENEEA. This CDR3 has 13 residues. With 4 bases clipped from V and 5 bases from J, the junction kept 2 bases outside the gene matches. The DNA of the CDR3 is TGTGCCAGCAGCTCGACAGGGAACAATGAGCAGTTCTTC. Protein: CASSSTGNNEQFF.

V is TRBV14 and J is TRBJ2-2; 7 nucleotides agree with TRBD1. The germline gives CDR1 SGHDN, CDR2 FVKESK. The CDR3 loop spans 16 amino acids. The V and J ends lost 8 bases and 4 bases, in that order; junction bases with no gene match: 13. In nucleotides, the CDR3 is TGTGCCAGCTCACCCCTCGGGACAGTACCCACCGGGGAGCTGTTTTTT. It codes for CASSPLGTVPTGELFF.

Only one count was recorded for this clone. The gene calls are TRBV3-1 (or the pseudogene TRBV3-2) and TRBJ2-5; 8 nucleotides line up with TRBD2. The CDR3 runs to 14 residues. J gave up 1 base and V 8 bases, and 6 bases lay outside the gene matches. Germline CDR1 is LGHDT and CDR2 is YNNKEL (reference sequence). The CDR3, as DNA: TGTGCCAGCTTGATTAGCGGGGTCCAAGAGACCCAGTACTTC. Protein product: CASLISGVQETQYF.

This clone was counted only a few times. The rearrangement joins TRBV16 to TRBJ1-1; D not resolved. The V gene's germline CDR1 is KGHSY and CDR2 FQNENV. The CDR3 extends over 13 amino acids. V gave up 1 base and J gave up 5 bases, with 8 bases separating them. The CDR3 here is CASSQWAGTEAFF. The CDR3 DNA reads TGTGCCAGCAGCCAATGGGCAGGAACTGAAGCTTTCTTT.

The chain couples TRBV18 to TRBJ2-1; TRBD1 matches at 7 bases. V trimming: 3 bases; J trimming: 9 bases; junction bases outside the gene matches: 2. Per the germline V gene, CDR1 is KGHSH and CDR2 is LQKENI. CDR3 length: 12 residues. The CDR3 spells CASSPWDSEQFF. CDR3 bases: TGTGCCAGCTCACCTTGGGACAGTGAGCAGTTCTTC.

This chain connects TRBV6-1 to TRBJ2-5; possible D gene TRBD2, 5 bases. CDR1 and CDR2 from the germline V gene are MNHNS and SASEGT. V was cut by 3 bases and J by 5 bases, with 13 bases left in between. CDR3 length: 14 amino acids. The CDR3 sequence: CASSEDSDLETQYF. CDR3 bases: TGTGCCAGCAGTGAGGACTCAGATTTGGAGACCCAGTACTTC.

The chain employs TRBV9 and TRBJ2-2, with 8 bases matching TRBD2. V dropped 1 base and J dropped 4; count of bases not matched to a gene: 0. Germline CDR1 SGDLS, CDR2 YYNGEE. The CDR3 spans 14 residues. CDR3 nucleotides: TGTGCCAGCAGCGTAAGCGGGGGCACCGGGGAGCTGTTTTTT. Translated, it gives CASSVSGGTGELFF. The complete variable domain, with remaining parts taken from reference TRBV9 and TRBJ2-2, reads DSGVTQTPKHLITATGQRVTLRCSPRSGDLSVYWYQQSLDQGLQFLIQYYNGEERAKGNILERFSAQQFPDLHSELNLSSLELGDSALYFCASSVSGGTGELFFGEGSRLTVL.

The J gene is TRBJ1-2, the V gene TRBV9; no definite D call. Germline lookup yields CDR1 SGDLS and CDR2 YYNGEE. The V end lost 2 bases, the J end lost 1 base, and 6 bases lay between the germline ends. The length of the CDR3 is 13 residues. The CDR3 reads CASSVSFNYGYTF. The CDR3 bases are TGTGCCAGCAGCGTGTCCTTTAACTATGGCTACACCTTC.